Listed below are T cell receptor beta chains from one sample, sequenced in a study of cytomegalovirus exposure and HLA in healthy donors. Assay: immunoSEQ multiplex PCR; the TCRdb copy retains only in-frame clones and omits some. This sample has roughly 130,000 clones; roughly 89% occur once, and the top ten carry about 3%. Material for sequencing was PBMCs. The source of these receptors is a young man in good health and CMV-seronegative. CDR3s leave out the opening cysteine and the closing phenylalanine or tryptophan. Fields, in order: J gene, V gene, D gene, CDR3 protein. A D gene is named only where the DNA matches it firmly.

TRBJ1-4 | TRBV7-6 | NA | ASGGQGMDSRNEKLF
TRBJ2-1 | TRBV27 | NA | ASNVLGHNEQF
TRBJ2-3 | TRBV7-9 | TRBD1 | ASSFRQGQPIRTDTQY
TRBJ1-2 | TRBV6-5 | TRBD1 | ASKDHGQEGYGYT
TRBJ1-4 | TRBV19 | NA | ASSMGGNEKLF
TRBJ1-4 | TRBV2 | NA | ASMGPYNEKLF
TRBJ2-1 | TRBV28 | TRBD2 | ASSFGFGGDNEQF
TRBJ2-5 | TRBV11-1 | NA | ASSPAPEGGETQY
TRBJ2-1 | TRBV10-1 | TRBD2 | ASSDLAGGRNEQF
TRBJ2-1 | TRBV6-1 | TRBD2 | ASTNGLAGYNEQF
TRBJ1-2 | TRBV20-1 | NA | SARFSGYT
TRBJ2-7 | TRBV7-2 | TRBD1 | ASSSFGDRSYEQY
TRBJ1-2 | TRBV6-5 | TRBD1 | ASSRQGHYGYT
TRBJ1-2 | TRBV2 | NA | ASTLGDYGYT
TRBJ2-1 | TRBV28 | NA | ASSLGTASSYNEQF